A selection of T cell receptor beta chains follows, all from one sample in a study of T-cell reconstitution after alpha-beta-depleted transplantation in children. TCRdb reprocessed the PCR reads with MiXCR, giving one entry per CDR3 protein. The data hold around 300,000 distinct CDR3 sequences, with 6% to 10% observed a single time. This specimen consisted of peripheral blood, obtained 360 days after TCRalphabeta/CD19-depleted stem cell transplant. The receptors stem from a female patient aged 2-15 years who had a stem cell transplant for Fanconi anemia, so the T cells may come from the graft donor. Each CDR3 is given with its conserved first and last residue. D genes are given only for firm matches. Clone size, where shown, is once, few, many, or a class for clones that have expanded.

>TRBJ1-2|few|-|TRBV5-1
TGCGCCAGCAGCTTGGGACAGCCCAGCTATGGCTACACCTTC
CASSLGQPSYGYTF
>TRBJ1-6|few|TRBD1|TRBV10-3
TGTGCCATCAGTGAGTCGTATTACGGGACAGCGAATTCACCCCTCCACTTT
CAISESYYGTANSPLHF
>TRBJ1-6|-|-|TRBV5-6
TGTGCCAGCAGCCCCAGGGGTTCACCCCTCCACTTT
CASSPRGSPLHF
>TRBJ2-2|many|TRBD2|TRBV9
TGTGCCAGCAGCGTAGTCCCAGGGAGGGAAGCCACCGGGGAGCTGTTTTTT
CASSVVPGREATGELFF
>TRBJ2-5|many|TRBD2|TRBV20-1
TGCAGTGCTAGCGGGCGGGGGGGCTATTTAGAGACCCAGTACTTC
CSASGRGGYLETQYF
>TRBJ2-3|many|TRBD2|TRBV27
TGTGCCAGCAGTCCCCCGACTAGCGCTGACACAGATACGCAGTATTTT
CASSPPTSADTDTQYF
>TRBJ2-2|-|TRBD2|TRBV20-1
TGCAGTGCTAGATCTTGGGGGGGGGTTGGCGGGGAGCTGTTTTTT
CSARSWGGVGGELFF
>TRBJ2-4|many|-|TRBV10-3
TGTGCCATCAGTGACACCAAAAACATTCAGTACTTC
CAISDTKNIQYF
>TRBJ2-5|-|TRBD2|TRBV9
TGTGCCAGCAGCGTCTCTTCCGGGACTAGCGGGAGTGGGGAACAAGAGACCCAGTACTTC
CASSVSSGTSGSGEQETQYF
>TRBJ2-7|many|TRBD2|TRBV5-1
TGCGCCAGCAGCTTGGGGACTAGCCCCTACGAGCAGTACTTC
CASSLGTSPYEQYF
>TRBJ1-6|-|-|TRBV25-1
TGTGCCAGCAGTGAGGTTGCTCCCCAAGGATCACCCCTCCACTTT
CASSEVAPQGSPLHF
>TRBJ1-1|many|-|TRBV5-1
TGCGCCAGCAGCGCGGGGAATACCGGCGCTTTCTTT
CASSAGNTGAFF
>TRBJ2-2|many|TRBD2|TRBV4-2
TGTGCCAGCAGCCAAGGAATAGCGGGGGGGCAAACCGGGGAGCTGTTTTTT
CASSQGIAGGQTGELFF
>TRBJ2-5|-|-|TRBV6-5
TGTGCCAGCAGTTACGCGGGCGCAGAACAAGAGACCCAGTACTTC
CASSYAGAEQETQYF
>TRBJ1-1|-|-|TRBV24-1
TGTGCCACCAGTGCGGGGGCCATGACTGAAGCTTTCTTT
CATSAGAMTEAFF
>TRBJ2-1|many|TRBD2|TRBV5-6
TGTGCCAGCAGCTTCACTCTAGCGGATAACAATGAGCAGTTCTTC
CASSFTLADNNEQFF
>TRBJ1-2|-|-|TRBV6-1
TGTGCCATCTCTGGAGTAGGAGTAAACTATGGCTACACCTTC
CAISGVGVNYGYTF
>TRBJ1-1|many|-|TRBV27
TGTGCCAGCAGTTCTAACCCTGGAGCTGAAGCTTTCTTT
CASSSNPGAEAFF
>TRBJ2-1|-|TRBD1|TRBV6-6
TGTGCCAGCAGCCGGGACAGGCTAAATTGGTTCTTC
CASSRDRLNWFF
>TRBJ2-1|many|-|TRBV4-2
TGTGCCAGCAGCCGAGGCTATAGGAGCTCCTACAATGAGCAGTTCTTC
CASSRGYRSSYNEQFF
>TRBJ2-1|many|TRBD2|TRBV12-3/TRBV12-4
TGTGCCAGCAGTTTTGGAGCGGGGGGTTCCTACAATGAGCAGTTCTTC
CASSFGAGGSYNEQFF
>TRBJ1-1|few|TRBD1|TRBV18
TGTGCCAGCTCACCACCGTCAGGGACAGAATACACTGAAGCTTTCTTT
CASSPPSGTEYTEAFF
>TRBJ1-2|many|-|TRBV12-3/TRBV12-4
TGTGCCAGCAGTTTGGTAGGAGGGCAGATCTACTATGGCTACACCTTC
CASSLVGGQIYYGYTF
>TRBJ1-4|many|-|TRBV3-1
TGTGCCAGCAGCCAGGGGATCAATGAAAAACTGTTTTTT
CASSQGINEKLFF
>TRBJ2-1|many|-|TRBV12-3/TRBV12-4
TGTGCCAGCAGTTTATCTCCGTTTTCAATATCCTACAATGAGCAGTTCTTC
CASSLSPFSISYNEQFF
>TRBJ1-6|many|-|TRBV5-1
TGCGCCAGCAGCTTGGAAGGCCAGGGGAATTCACCCCTCCACTTT
CASSLEGQGNSPLHF
>TRBJ2-3|many|-|TRBV18
TGTGCCAGCTCAGTTCACAGCACAGATACGCAGTATTTT
CASSVHSTDTQYF
>TRBJ2-5|-|-|TRBV28
TGTGCCAGCAGAACAGGGAAAGAGACCCAGTACTTC
CASRTGKETQYF
>TRBJ2-7|few|TRBD1|TRBV4-1
TGCGCCAGCAGCCATGTTAAAGGACAGGGCAGTATACCCGAGCAGTACTTC
CASSHVKGQGSIPEQYF
>TRBJ2-2|-|-|TRBV7-3
TGTGCCAGCAGCTTAATAGCTACCGGGGAGCTGTTTTTT
CASSLIATGELFF
>TRBJ2-1|few|TRBD2|TRBV12-3/TRBV12-4
TGTGCCAGCAGTTTAGCTTGGGAGCGGGGGGGGAAATGGGAGCAGTTCTTC
CASSLAWERGGKWEQFF
>TRBJ2-3|few|-|TRBV5-1
TGCGCCAGCAGCTTCATTTTCACAGATACGCAGTATTTT
CASSFIFTDTQYF
>TRBJ1-5|many|-|TRBV7-8
TGTGCCAGCAGCTCGACGACAGCTGTCTTAAATCAGCCCCAGCATTTT
CASSSTTAVLNQPQHF
>TRBJ1-1|-|-|TRBV19
TGTGCCAGCTCGGGGGAGGCTGGCACTGAAGCTTTCTTT
CASSGEAGTEAFF
>TRBJ2-7|-|-|TRBV11-2
TGTGCCAGCAGCTTATTGGGACTGCCCTCCTACGAGCAGTACTTC
CASSLLGLPSYEQYF
>TRBJ1-4|few|-|TRBV7-9
TGTGCCAGCAGGAGGGGGTTCAGTGAAAAACTGTTTTTT
CASRRGFSEKLFF
>TRBJ2-2|few|TRBD1|TRBV3-1
TGTGCCAGCAGCCGGAGGCGGACAGGGGACACCGGGGAGCTGTTTTTT
CASSRRRTGDTGELFF
>TRBJ2-5|-|TRBD2|TRBV10-3
TGTGCCATCGGGAGGGGTGGGACCGGGGAGACCCAGTACTTC
CAIGRGGTGETQYF
>TRBJ2-2|few|-|TRBV6-2/TRBV6-3
TGTGCCACTACCGACAGGTTATACACCGGGGAGCTGTTTTTT
CATTDRLYTGELFF
>TRBJ2-3|many|-|TRBV10-3
TGTGCCATTGGGACGGATTCTACAGATACGCAGTATTTT
CAIGTDSTDTQYF
>TRBJ2-7|many|TRBD2|TRBV5-1
TGCGCCAGCAGCCGAAATGGGGAGCTAGCGGGAATCACCTACGAGCAGTACTTC
CASSRNGELAGITYEQYF
>TRBJ1-1|many|TRBD1|TRBV27
TGTGCCAGTAACAGACAGGGAAGGGATCGGACTGAAGCTTTCTTT
CASNRQGRDRTEAFF
>TRBJ2-4|-|-|TRBV4-2
TGTGCCAGCAGCCAAGAGACAGGGACTCCCAAAAACATTCAGTACTTC
CASSQETGTPKNIQYF
>TRBJ2-5|-|-|TRBV7-2
TGTGCCAGCACCTCGAGGTTAGCGAGCGGGCCCGGCGAGACCCAGTACTTC
CASTSRLASGPGETQYF
>TRBJ2-7|few|-|TRBV7-8
TGTGCCAGCAGCTTAGCCCCGACCCCACAAAACGAGCAGTACTTC
CASSLAPTPQNEQYF
>TRBJ1-1|many|-|TRBV20-1
TGCAGTGCTAGAGATGGACAAGCGAACACTGAAGCTTTCTTT
CSARDGQANTEAFF
>TRBJ1-4|few|-|TRBV6-5
TGTGCCAGCAGTTATCCCGACGCTGGTCCTCAGGAAAAACTGTTTTTT
CASSYPDAGPQEKLFF
>TRBJ2-2|few|TRBD2|TRBV2
TGTGCCAGCAGTGAGACTAGCGGGGCTCCCACCGGGGAGCTGTTTTTT
CASSETSGAPTGELFF
>TRBJ2-6|many|-|TRBV20-1
TGCAGTGCCCCCAGTGAGGGGGGCGGTGGGGCCAACGTCCTGACTTTC
CSAPSEGGGGANVLTF
>TRBJ2-1|many|-|TRBV2
TGTGCCAGAGATAAGACCCAGTACAATGAGCAGTTCTTC
CARDKTQYNEQFF
>TRBJ1-5|few|TRBD1|TRBV2
TGTGCCAGCAGTCGGGACAGGGGTTCTTGGGGTCAGCCCCAGCATTTT
CASSRDRGSWGQPQHF
>TRBJ2-5|few|TRBD2|TRBV5-1
TGCGCCAGCAGCAATAGGGGCGGGGGAGAGACCCAGTACTTC
CASSNRGGGETQYF
>TRBJ2-5|many|-|TRBV28
TGTGCCAGCAGTTTATTGACGGGGGGCCTCCAAGAGACCCAGTACTTC
CASSLLTGGLQETQYF
>TRBJ1-1|many|-|TRBV9
TGTGCCAGCAGCGTGGGTCAGGGAGGCCCTCCTGAAGCTTTCTTT
CASSVGQGGPPEAFF
>TRBJ2-7|many|TRBD2|TRBV11-2
TGTGCCAGCAGCTCCCTCGGGCTAGCGGGGAGAGACTCCTACGAGCAGTACTTC
CASSSLGLAGRDSYEQYF
>TRBJ2-3|many|TRBD2|TRBV28
TGTGCCAGCAGTTTAACTAGCGGGGGTGTCGGTACGCAGTATTTT
CASSLTSGGVGTQYF
>TRBJ1-1|-|-|TRBV27
TGTGCCAGCAGTTTACGGGGCCCGGACACTGAAGCTTTCTTT
CASSLRGPDTEAFF